These T cell receptor beta chains were read from a single sample in a study of CD8 T cells in Susac syndrome. Each CDR3 protein gets one entry after TCRdb re-called the immunoSEQ multiplex PCR reads with MiXCR. The table includes about 190,000 distinct CDR3 sequences, approximately 95% detected once. Sequenced sample: CD8+ T cells from PBMCs. Receptors were obtained from a human donor with Susac syndrome. Each CDR3 is given with its conserved first and last residue. D genes are given only for firm matches. Clone size is not always given. Where it is, it says once, few, many or a class for expanded clones.

>TRBJ1-1|NA|NA|TRBV15|13
CATSGALDTEAFF
TGTGCCACCAGCGGCGCGTTAGACACTGAAGCTTTCTTT
>TRBJ2-1|NA|NA|TRBV11-2|14
CASSSETRNNEQFF
TGTGCCAGCAGCTCGGAGACCCGGAACAATGAGCAGTTCTTC
>TRBJ1-5|TRBD1|NA|TRBV24-1|16
CATSDSTQGSNQPQHF
TGTGCCACCAGTGATTCGACACAGGGGAGCAATCAGCCCCAGCATTTT
>TRBJ2-7|NA|NA|TRBV5-6|15
CASSLMDWGPEEQYF
TGTGCCAGCAGCTTGATGGACTGGGGGCCCGAGGAGCAGTACTTC
>TRBJ2-7|TRBD1|NA|TRBV7-9|14
CASSLGQGVNEQYF
TGTGCCAGCAGCTTAGGACAGGGGGTAAACGAGCAGTACTTC
>TRBJ2-1|TRBD2|NA|TRBV2|16
CASRPGAGGPGNEQFF
TGTGCCAGCAGGCCCGGGGCGGGAGGGCCTGGCAATGAGCAGTTCTTC
>TRBJ2-7|TRBD2|NA|TRBV29-1|13
CSVDHGGSYEQYF
TGCAGCGTTGATCACGGGGGGAGCTACGAGCAGTACTTC
>TRBJ1-2|NA|NA|TRBV30|14
CAWSVPDSNYGYTF
TGTGCCTGGAGTGTCCCGGACAGTAACTATGGCTACACCTTC
>TRBJ1-1|NA|NA|TRBV29-1|14
CSVEAPTGNTEAFF
TGCAGCGTTGAAGCCCCAACAGGGAACACTGAAGCTTTCTTT
>TRBJ2-1|TRBD2|NA|TRBV7-9|16
CASSLGGSGMIDEQFF
TGTGCCAGCAGCTTAGGGGGTAGCGGGATGATCGATGAGCAGTTCTTC
>TRBJ2-5|NA|NA|TRBV9|15
CASSEGLAGRETQYF
TGTGCCAGCAGCGAGGGTTTGGCGGGAAGAGAGACCCAGTACTTC
>TRBJ2-7|NA|once|TRBV20-1|12
CSAEKQGTEQYF
TGCAGTGCCGAAAAACAGGGAACCGAGCAGTACTTC
>TRBJ2-7|NA|once|TRBV5-1|12
CASSDGAYEQYF
TGCGCCAGCAGCGACGGGGCATACGAGCAGTACTTC
>TRBJ1-1|NA|NA|TRBV2|15
CASSEFRGLNTEAFF
TGTGCCAGCAGTGAGTTTCGGGGGTTGAACACTGAAGCTTTCTTT
>TRBJ2-3|NA|NA|TRBV5-1|15
CASNNPEAGTDTQYF
TGCGCCAGCAATAATCCGGAGGCGGGCACAGATACGCAGTATTTT
>TRBJ2-3|TRBD2|NA|TRBV7-9|14
CASSLLAGEHTQYF
TGTGCCAGCAGCTTACTGGCGGGAGAGCATACGCAGTATTTT
>TRBJ2-7|TRBD1|NA|TRBV7-2|14
CASSPRQGGDEQYF
TGTGCCAGCAGCCCAAGACAGGGTGGCGACGAGCAGTACTTC